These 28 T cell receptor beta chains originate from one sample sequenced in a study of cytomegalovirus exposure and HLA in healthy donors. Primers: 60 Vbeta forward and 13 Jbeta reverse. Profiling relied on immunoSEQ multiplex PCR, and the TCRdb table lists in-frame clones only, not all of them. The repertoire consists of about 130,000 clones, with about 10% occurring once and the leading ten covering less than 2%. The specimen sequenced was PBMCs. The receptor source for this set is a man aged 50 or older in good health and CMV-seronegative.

The CDR3 sequence is CSGSSSGGVKYNEQFF. CDR3 DNA: TGCAGCGGATCTTCTAGCGGGGGGGTGAAATACAATGAGCAGTTCTTC. V usage is TRBV29-1 and J usage is TRBJ2-1, with 12 nucleotides matching TRBD2. V gave up 7 bases and J gave up 4 bases; unmatched junction bases: 11. The CDR3 runs 16 residues. Germline V CDR1 and CDR2: SQVTM, ANQGSEA.

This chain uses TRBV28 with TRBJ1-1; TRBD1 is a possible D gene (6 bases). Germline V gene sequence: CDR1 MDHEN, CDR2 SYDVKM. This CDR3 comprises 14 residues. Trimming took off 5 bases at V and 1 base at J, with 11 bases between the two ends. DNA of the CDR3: TGTGCCAGCAGTAGGCACAGGGAGAACACTGAAGCTTTCTTT. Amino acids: CASSRHRENTEAFF.

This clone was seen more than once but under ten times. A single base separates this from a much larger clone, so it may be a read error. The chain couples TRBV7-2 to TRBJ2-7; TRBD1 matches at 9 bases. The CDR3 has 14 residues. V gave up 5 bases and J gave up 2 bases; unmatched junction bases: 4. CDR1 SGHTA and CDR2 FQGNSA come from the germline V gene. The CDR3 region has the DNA TGTGCCAGCAGCCCCCGGACAGGGGCCTACGAGCAGTACTTC. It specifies CASSPRTGAYEQYF. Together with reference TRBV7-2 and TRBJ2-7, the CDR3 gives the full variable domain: GAGVSQSPSNKVTEKGKDVELRCDPISGHTALYWYRQSLGQGLEFLIYFQGNSAPDKSGLPSDRFSAERTGGSVSTLTIQRTQQEDSAVYLCASSPRTGAYEQYFGPGTRLTVT.

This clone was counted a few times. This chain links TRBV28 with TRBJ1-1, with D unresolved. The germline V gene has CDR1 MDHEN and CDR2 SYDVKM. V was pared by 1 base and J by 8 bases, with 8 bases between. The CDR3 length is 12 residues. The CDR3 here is CASSLLQAEAFF. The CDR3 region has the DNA TGTGCCAGCAGTTTATTGCAGGCGGAAGCTTTCTTT.

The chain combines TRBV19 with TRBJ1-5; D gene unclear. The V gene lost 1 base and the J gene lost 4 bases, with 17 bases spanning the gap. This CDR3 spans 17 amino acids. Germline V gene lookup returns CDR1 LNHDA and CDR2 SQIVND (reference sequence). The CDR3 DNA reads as TGTGCCAGTAGTATAGCCCGAGGGCGGGCTGCGAATCAGCCCCAGCATTTT. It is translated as CASSIARGRAANQPQHF.

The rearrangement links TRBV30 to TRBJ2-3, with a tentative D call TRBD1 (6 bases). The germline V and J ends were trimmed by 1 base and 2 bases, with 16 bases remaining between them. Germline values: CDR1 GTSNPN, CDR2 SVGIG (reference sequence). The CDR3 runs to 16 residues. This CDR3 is CAWSELGQGSTDTQYF. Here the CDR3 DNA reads TGTGCCTGGAGTGAACTTGGGCAGGGGTCCACAGATACGCAGTATTTT.

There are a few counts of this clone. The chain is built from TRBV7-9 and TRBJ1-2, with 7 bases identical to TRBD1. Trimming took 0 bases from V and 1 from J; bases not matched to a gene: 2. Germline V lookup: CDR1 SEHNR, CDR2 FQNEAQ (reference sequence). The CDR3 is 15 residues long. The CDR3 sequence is CASSLARDSNYGYTF. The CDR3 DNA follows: TGTGCCAGCAGCTTAGCGCGGGACAGTAACTATGGCTACACCTTC.

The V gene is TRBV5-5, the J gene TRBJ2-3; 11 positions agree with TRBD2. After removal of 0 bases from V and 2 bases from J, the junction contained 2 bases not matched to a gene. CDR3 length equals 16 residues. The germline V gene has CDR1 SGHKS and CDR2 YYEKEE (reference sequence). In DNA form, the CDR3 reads TGTGCCAGCAGCTTGGGACTAGCGGGATTCACAGATACGCAGTATTTT. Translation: CASSLGLAGFTDTQYF.

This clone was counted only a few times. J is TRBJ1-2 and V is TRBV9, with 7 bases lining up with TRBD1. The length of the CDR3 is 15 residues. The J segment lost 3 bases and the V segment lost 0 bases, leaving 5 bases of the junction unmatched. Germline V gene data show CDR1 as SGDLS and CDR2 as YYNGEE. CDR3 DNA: TGTGCCAGCAGCGTAGTTCCTGGGACAGACTATGGCTACACCTTC. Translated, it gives CASSVVPGTDYGYTF.

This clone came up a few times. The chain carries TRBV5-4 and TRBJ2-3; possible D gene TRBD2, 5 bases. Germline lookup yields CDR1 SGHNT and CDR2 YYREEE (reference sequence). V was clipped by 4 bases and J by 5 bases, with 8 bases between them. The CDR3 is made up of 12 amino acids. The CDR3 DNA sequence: TGTGCCAGCAGCCTACTAGGAGATACGCAGTATTTT. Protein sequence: CASSLLGDTQYF.

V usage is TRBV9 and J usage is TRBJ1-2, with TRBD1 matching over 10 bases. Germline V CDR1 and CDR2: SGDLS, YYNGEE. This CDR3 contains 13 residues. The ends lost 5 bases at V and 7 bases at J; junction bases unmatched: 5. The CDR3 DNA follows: TGTGCCAGCAGGGGACAGGGGATCGGTGGCTACACCTTC. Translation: CASRGQGIGGYTF.

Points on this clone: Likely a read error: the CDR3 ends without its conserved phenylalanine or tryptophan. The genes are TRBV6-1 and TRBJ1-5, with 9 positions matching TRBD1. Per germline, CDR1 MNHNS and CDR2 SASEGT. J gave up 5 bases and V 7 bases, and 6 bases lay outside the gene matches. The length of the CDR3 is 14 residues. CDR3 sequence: CASTGQGLHQPQHV. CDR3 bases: TGTGCCAGCACGGGACAGGGTCTGCATCAGCCCCAGCATGTT.

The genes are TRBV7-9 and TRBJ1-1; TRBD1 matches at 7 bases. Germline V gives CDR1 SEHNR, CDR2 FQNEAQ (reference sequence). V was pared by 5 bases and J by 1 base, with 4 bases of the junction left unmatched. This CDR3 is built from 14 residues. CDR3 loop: CASSRQGTNTEAFF. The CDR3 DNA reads TGTGCCAGCAGCCGACAGGGTACGAACACTGAAGCTTTCTTT.

The DNA for the CDR3 is TGTGCCAGCAGCCTCGGACTAGCGGGGACTGCAGATACGCAGTATTTT. It translates to CASSLGLAGTADTQYF. This chain uses TRBV7-9 with TRBJ2-3, with 12 nucleotides matching TRBD2. This CDR3 has 16 amino acids. Losses at the gene ends were 5 bases for V and 4 bases for J; bases not matched to a gene: 7. CDR1 and CDR2 from the germline V gene are SEHNR and FQNEAQ (reference sequence).

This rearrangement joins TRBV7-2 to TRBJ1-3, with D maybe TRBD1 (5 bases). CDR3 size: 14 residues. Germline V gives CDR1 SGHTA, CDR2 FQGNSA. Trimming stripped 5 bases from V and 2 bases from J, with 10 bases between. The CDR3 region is CASSHPGPGNTIYF. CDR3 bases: TGTGCCAGCAGCCACCCAGGGCCTGGAAACACCATATATTTT.

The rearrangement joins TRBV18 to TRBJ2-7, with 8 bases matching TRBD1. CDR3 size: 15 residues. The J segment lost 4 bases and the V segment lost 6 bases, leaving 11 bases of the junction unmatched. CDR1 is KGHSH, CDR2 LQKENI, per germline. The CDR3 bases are TGTGCCAGCTCCCAACCCTACAGGGGGACGTACGAGCAGTACTTC. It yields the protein CASSQPYRGTYEQYF.

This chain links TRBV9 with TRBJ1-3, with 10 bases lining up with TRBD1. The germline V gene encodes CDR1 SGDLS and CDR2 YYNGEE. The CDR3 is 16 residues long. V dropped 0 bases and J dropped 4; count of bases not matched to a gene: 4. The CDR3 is CASSVGQGALGNTIYF. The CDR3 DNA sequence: TGTGCCAGCAGCGTAGGACAGGGGGCGTTAGGAAACACCATATATTTT.

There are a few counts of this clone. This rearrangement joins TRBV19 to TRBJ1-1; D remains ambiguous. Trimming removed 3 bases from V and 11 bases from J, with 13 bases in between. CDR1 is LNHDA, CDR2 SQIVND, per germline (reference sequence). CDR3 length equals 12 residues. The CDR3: CASSMIDSSAFF. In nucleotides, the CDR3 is TGTGCCAGTAGTATGATCGATAGTAGCGCTTTCTTT.

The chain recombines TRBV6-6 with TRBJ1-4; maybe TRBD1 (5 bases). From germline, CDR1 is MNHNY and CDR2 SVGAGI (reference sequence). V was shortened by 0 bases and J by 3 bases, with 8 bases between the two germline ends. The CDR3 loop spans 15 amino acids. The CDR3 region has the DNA TGTGCCAGCAGTTACTCTCCAGGGCCTAATGAAAAACTGTTTTTT. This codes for CASSYSPGPNEKLFF.

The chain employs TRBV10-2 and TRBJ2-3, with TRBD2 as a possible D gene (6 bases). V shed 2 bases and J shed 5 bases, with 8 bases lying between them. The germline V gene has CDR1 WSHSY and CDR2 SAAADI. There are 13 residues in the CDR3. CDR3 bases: TGCGCCAGCAGTGAGGGGGAGGTAGATACGCAGTATTTT. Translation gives CASSEGEVDTQYF.

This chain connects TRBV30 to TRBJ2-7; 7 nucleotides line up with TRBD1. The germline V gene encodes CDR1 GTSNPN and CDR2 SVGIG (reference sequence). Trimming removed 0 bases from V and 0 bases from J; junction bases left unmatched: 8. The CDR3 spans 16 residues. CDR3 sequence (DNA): TGTGCCTGGAGTGTACTAGGACAGGTCTTCTCCTACGAGCAGTACTTC. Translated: CAWSVLGQVFSYEQYF.

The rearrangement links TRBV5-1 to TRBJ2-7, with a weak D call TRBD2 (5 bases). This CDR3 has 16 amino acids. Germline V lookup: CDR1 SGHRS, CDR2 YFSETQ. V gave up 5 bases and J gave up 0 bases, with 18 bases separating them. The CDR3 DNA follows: TGCGCCAGCAGACTAATCCCCTCCGGGAACTCCTACGAGCAGTACTTC. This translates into CASRLIPSGNSYEQYF.

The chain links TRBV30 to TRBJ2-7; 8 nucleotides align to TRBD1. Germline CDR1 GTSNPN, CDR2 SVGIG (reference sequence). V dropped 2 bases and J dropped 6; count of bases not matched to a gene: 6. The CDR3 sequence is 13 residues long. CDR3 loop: CAWSTTGAGEQYF. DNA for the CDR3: TGTGCCTGGAGTACGACAGGGGCCGGCGAGCAGTACTTC.

CDR3 region: CASSFSQASGEQYF. In nucleotides, the CDR3 is TGTGCCAGCAGCTTTTCCCAGGCCAGCGGCGAGCAGTACTTC. This chain joins TRBV5-4 and TRBJ2-7, with D tentatively TRBD2 (5 bases). The CDR3 loop spans 14 amino acids. The V and J ends lost 2 bases and 6 bases respectively, with 15 bases between them. The germline V gene encodes CDR1 SGHNT and CDR2 YYREEE (reference sequence). Supplemented by reference TRBV5-4 and TRBJ2-7, the full variable domain reads ETGVTQSPTHLIKTRGQQVTLRCSSQSGHNTVSWYQQALGQGPQFIFQYYREEENGRGNFPPRFSGLQFPNYSSELNVNALELDDSALYLCASSFSQASGEQYFGPGTRLTVT.

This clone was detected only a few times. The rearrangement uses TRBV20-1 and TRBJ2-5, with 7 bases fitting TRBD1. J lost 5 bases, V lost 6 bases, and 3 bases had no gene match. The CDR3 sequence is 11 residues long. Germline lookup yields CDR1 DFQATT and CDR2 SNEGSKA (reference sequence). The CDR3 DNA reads TGCAGTGCCCCCAGGGGGGAGACCCAGTACTTC. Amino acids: CSAPRGETQYF.

CDR3 amino acids: CASSLANRGTDTQYF. CDR3 coding DNA: TGTGCCAGCAGCTTAGCGAACAGGGGCACAGATACGCAGTATTTT. The J gene is TRBJ2-3, the V gene TRBV7-6; possible D gene TRBD1, 6 bases. CDR3 length: 15 residues. The germline V and J ends were trimmed by 0 bases and 1 base, with 8 bases remaining between them. Germline V gene data show CDR1 as SGHVS and CDR2 as FNYEAQ.

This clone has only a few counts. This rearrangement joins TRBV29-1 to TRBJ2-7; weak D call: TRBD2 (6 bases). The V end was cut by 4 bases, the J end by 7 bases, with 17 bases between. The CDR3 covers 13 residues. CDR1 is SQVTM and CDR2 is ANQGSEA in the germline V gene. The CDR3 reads CSVAEGGYGEQYF. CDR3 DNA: TGCAGCGTTGCCGAAGGAGGGTATGGGGAGCAGTACTTC.

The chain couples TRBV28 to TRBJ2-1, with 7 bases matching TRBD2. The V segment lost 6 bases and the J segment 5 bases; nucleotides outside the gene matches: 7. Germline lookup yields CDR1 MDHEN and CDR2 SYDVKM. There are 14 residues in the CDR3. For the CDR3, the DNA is TGTGCCAGCAGGCCGGGACTAACGGACAATGAGCAGTTCTTC. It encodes CASRPGLTDNEQFF.